This T cell receptor (beta chain) was recovered during a study of shared clonotypes between healthy human individuals. Replicate sorted-subset PCRs were loaded with approximately 190 ng DNA, about 28,000 T cell genomes. The assay was immunoSEQ multiplex PCR, and TCRdb's table has in-frame clones only and misses some. In the table there are about 2 million clones, roughly 95% of which are singletons. CD8 cells regarded as naive lacked CD45RO, were positively chosen for CCR7, and omitted terminally differentiated effector memory CD45RA+ cells. With 3 bases removed from V and 1 base from J, the gap between germline ends came to 13 bases. This CDR3 has 15 residues. CDR1 and CDR2 (germline): SGHRS, YFSETQ. This clone was recorded once. Its antigen is unidentified. Study-wide points: Some clonotypes were shared by all four sorted-subset donors, while others were not shared. The non-shared ones had lower generation probabilities than the shared ones. Collection of samples was limited to blood; tissue repertoires likely differ.

This chain uses TRBV5-1 with TRBJ1-1, with a weak D call TRBD1 (5 bases). The receptor was isolated from a man aged 18 to 30 in good health. The specimen sequenced was naive CD8+ T cells sorted from blood. The CDR3 loop reads CASSYFLRGNTEAFF. DNA for the CDR3: TGCGCCAGCAGCTATTTTTTAAGGGGGAACACTGAAGCTTTCTTT.